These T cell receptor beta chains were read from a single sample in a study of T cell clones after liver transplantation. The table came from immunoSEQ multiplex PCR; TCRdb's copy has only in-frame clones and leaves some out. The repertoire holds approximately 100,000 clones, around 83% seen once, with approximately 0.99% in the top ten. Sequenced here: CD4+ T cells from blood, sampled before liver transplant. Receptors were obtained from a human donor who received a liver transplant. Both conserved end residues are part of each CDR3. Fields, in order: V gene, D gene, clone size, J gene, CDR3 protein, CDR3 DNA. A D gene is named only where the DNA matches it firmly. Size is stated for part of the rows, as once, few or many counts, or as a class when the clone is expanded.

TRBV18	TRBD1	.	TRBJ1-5	CASSPTGQGLQPQHF	TGTGCCAGCTCACCGACGGGACAGGGTCTTCAGCCCCAGCATTTT
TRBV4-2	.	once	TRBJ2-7	CASSLGPISYEQYF	TGTGCCAGCAGCCTCGGACCGATCTCCTACGAGCAGTACTTC
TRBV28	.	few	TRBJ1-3	CASSETTRTRSGNTIYF	TGTGCCAGCAGCGAGACCACCCGAACCCGCTCTGGAAACACCATATATTTT
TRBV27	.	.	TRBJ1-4	CASWGGVGEKLFF	TGTGCCAGCTGGGGGGGCGTGGGTGAAAAACTGTTTTTT
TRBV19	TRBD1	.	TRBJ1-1	CASSSGTGVNTEAFF	TGTGCCAGTAGTTCCGGGACAGGGGTGAACACTGAAGCTTTCTTT
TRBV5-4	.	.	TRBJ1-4	CASSPGSTSEKLFF	TGTGCCAGCAGCCCTGGAAGTACAAGTGAAAAACTGTTTTTT
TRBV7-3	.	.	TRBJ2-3	CASSPTPTAKRTDTQYF	TGTGCCAGCAGTCCTACCCCCACAGCTAAGCGCACAGATACGCAGTATTTT
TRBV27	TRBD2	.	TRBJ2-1	CASRSLAGDLNEQFF	TGTGCCAGCAGGTCTCTAGCGGGAGACTTGAATGAGCAGTTCTTC
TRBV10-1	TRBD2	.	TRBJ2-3	CASSESARTSGSNTQYF	TGCGCCAGCAGTGAGTCCGCACGGACTAGCGGGAGTAATACGCAGTATTTT
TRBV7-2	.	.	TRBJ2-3	CASSLAGSVTDTQYF	TGTGCCAGCAGCTTAGCGGGGAGTGTCACAGATACGCAGTATTTT
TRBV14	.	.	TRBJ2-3	CASSRGGSTDTQYF	TGTGCCAGCAGCCGAGGCGGGAGCACAGATACGCAGTATTTT
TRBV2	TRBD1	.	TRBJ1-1	CASSDRGSGTEAFF	TGTGCCAGCAGCGACAGGGGATCGGGCACTGAAGCTTTCTTT
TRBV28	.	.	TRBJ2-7	CASSLSWNEQYF	TGTGCCAGCAGTTTAAGTTGGAACGAGCAGTACTTC
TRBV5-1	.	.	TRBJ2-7	CASSLSTYEQYF	TGCGCCAGCAGCTTGTCTACCTACGAGCAGTACTTC